This T cell receptor beta chain is from a study of T cell responses to AZD1222 COVID-19 vaccine. Study-wide findings and caveats: Among those given AZD1222, only six were seropositive at baseline.

The table came from immunoSEQ multiplex PCR; TCRdb's copy has only in-frame clones and leaves some out. The table records 70,000 to 90,000 clones, roughly nine tenths of them present only once. The V end was cut by 8 bases, the J end by 4 bases, with 15 bases between. This CDR3 is built from 14 residues. Per the germline V gene, CDR1 is MDHEN and CDR2 is SYDVKM. As to this clone: Its antigen is still unknown.

The V and J genes are TRBV28 and TRBJ1-5; maybe TRBD1 (5 bases). This TCR derives from an adult in good health. This specimen consisted of peripheral blood, obtained on day 0 of AZD1222 vaccination. The CDR3 DNA reads as TGTGCCAGCGTCTTGGGGACGGGAAATCAGCCCCAGCATTTT. This translates into CASVLGTGNQPQHF.